This is a list of T cell receptor beta chains from one sample in a study of blood T cells in healthy people across ages. TCRdb ran MiXCR on the 5' RACE reads and lists one entry per CDR3 protein. This repertoire shows over a million distinct CDR3 sequences, roughly 40% found once; its top ten account for 6.5% to 10%. Input material: blood. Receptors originate from a woman aged 18-29 years in good health. Each CDR3 is given with its conserved first and last residue. D genes are given only for firm matches. Where a row states a size, it is once, few, many or the class of an expanded clone; other rows omit it.

V: TRBV4-2; J: TRBJ2-7; size: .; D: .; CDR3: CASSQSPADSSYEQYF; DNA: TGTGCCAGCAGCCAATCCCCCGCGGACAGCTCCTACGAGCAGTACTTC
V: TRBV29-1; J: TRBJ2-1; size: .; D: TRBD2; CDR3: CSVPTGTSGGVSYNGQFF; DNA: TGCAGCGTCCCCACCGGGACTAGCGGGGGGGTATCCTACAATGGGCAGTTCTTC
V: TRBV2; J: TRBJ2-4; size: .; D: .; CDR3: CASSESRGDIQYF; DNA: TGTGCCAGCAGTGAAAGTAGGGGGGACATTCAGTACTTC
V: TRBV7-9; J: TRBJ1-1; size: .; D: TRBD1; CDR3: CASSLPGQGIRETEAFF; DNA: TGTGCCAGCAGCTTACCGGGACAGGGGATAAGGGAGACTGAAGCTTTCTTT
V: TRBV6-5; J: TRBJ2-7; size: .; D: TRBD1; CDR3: CASSSTGTGGTYEQYF; DNA: TGTGCCAGCAGTTCGACCGGGACAGGGGGCACCTACGAGCAGTACTTC
V: TRBV20-1; J: TRBJ2-3; size: .; D: .; CDR3: CSASWGNTDTQYF; DNA: TGCAGTGCTTCTTGGGGGAACACAGATACGCAGTATTTT
V: TRBV12-3/TRBV12-4; J: TRBJ2-1; size: .; D: TRBD2; CDR3: CASSPKTGTRINEQFF; DNA: TGTGCCAGCAGCCCTAAAACCGGGACTAGGATAAATGAGCAGTTCTTC
V: TRBV12-3/TRBV12-4; J: TRBJ1-5; size: few; D: .; CDR3: CASSPHRDQPQHF; DNA: TGTGCCAGCAGTCCCCACAGGGACCAGCCCCAGCATTTT
V: TRBV5-1; J: TRBJ2-5; size: few; D: TRBD1; CDR3: CASSPTGQGYSGQETQYF; DNA: TGCGCCAGCAGCCCAACGGGACAGGGGTATAGTGGGCAAGAGACCCAGTACTTC
V: TRBV4-2; J: TRBJ1-2; size: .; D: .; CDR3: CASSQGEPRGYTF; DNA: TGTGCCAGCAGCCAAGGGGAGCCCCGGGGCTACACCTTC
V: TRBV6-2/TRBV6-3; J: TRBJ2-1; size: few; D: TRBD2; CDR3: CASQAGLYNEQFF; DNA: TGTGCCAGTCAAGCGGGACTCTACAATGAGCAGTTCTTC
V: TRBV5-1; J: TRBJ2-7; size: many; D: .; CDR3: CASRDKPRNYEQYF; DNA: TGCGCCAGCCGAGATAAACCCCGCAACTACGAGCAGTACTTC
V: TRBV2; J: TRBJ2-1; size: .; D: TRBD1; CDR3: CASRETGLYNEQFF; DNA: TGTGCCAGCAGGGAGACAGGGTTGTACAATGAGCAGTTCTTC
V: TRBV7-8; J: TRBJ2-4; size: once; D: TRBD2; CDR3: CASSFRGGENIQYF; DNA: TGTGCCAGCAGCTTCCGGGGGGGGGAAAACATTCAGTACTTC
V: TRBV10-3; J: TRBJ1-2; size: .; D: .; CDR3: CASNPGWQGGGYTF; DNA: TGTGCCAGCAACCCCGGTTGGCAGGGAGGTGGCTACACCTTC
V: TRBV3-1; J: TRBJ1-4; size: .; D: .; CDR3: CASSQGGVATNEKLFF; DNA: TGTGCCAGCAGCCAAGGCGGGGTTGCAACTAATGAAAAACTGTTTTTT
V: TRBV12-3/TRBV12-4; J: TRBJ1-2; size: .; D: .; CDR3: CASSLGTRMSGYTF; DNA: TGTGCCAGCAGTTTAGGGACGCGGATGTCTGGCTACACCTTC
V: TRBV4-2; J: TRBJ2-1; size: .; D: TRBD1; CDR3: CASSSQGMDEQFF; DNA: TGTGCCAGCAGCTCACAGGGGATGGATGAGCAGTTCTTC
V: TRBV20-1; J: TRBJ2-3; size: .; D: TRBD2; CDR3: CSATGLAGGGGPETQYF; DNA: TGCAGTGCTACAGGACTAGCGGGAGGAGGAGGTCCAGAGACGCAGTATTTT
V: TRBV30; J: TRBJ1-1; size: .; D: .; CDR3: CAWRETGNTEAFF; DNA: TGTGCCTGGAGAGAAACAGGAAACACTGAAGCTTTCTTT
V: TRBV12-3/TRBV12-4; J: TRBJ2-1; size: few; D: .; CDR3: CASSLPQGSVNNEQFF; DNA: TGTGCCAGCAGTTTACCTCAGGGGTCCGTAAACAATGAGCAGTTCTTC
V: TRBV12-3/TRBV12-4; J: TRBJ2-3; size: .; D: TRBD2; CDR3: CASRYQRGPGTQYF; DNA: TGTGCTAGCAGGTACCAGCGGGGCCCAGGTACGCAGTATTTT
V: TRBV7-9; J: TRBJ2-7; size: .; D: TRBD1; CDR3: CASSMGQNYEQYF; DNA: TGTGCCAGCAGCATGGGACAGAACTACGAGCAGTACTTC
V: TRBV30; J: TRBJ2-7; size: .; D: .; CDR3: CAGTRSYEQYF; DNA: TGTGCCGGGACACGTTCCTACGAGCAGTACTTC
V: TRBV27; J: TRBJ2-4; size: few; D: .; CDR3: CASMGRLKNIQYF; DNA: TGTGCCAGCATGGGGCGGCTCAAAAACATTCAGTACTTC
V: TRBV6-2/TRBV6-3; J: TRBJ2-1; size: .; D: .; CDR3: CASSYALRFYNEQFF; DNA: TGTGCCAGCAGCTACGCTTTGCGATTCTACAATGAGCAGTTCTTC
V: TRBV20-1; J: TRBJ2-3; size: .; D: .; CDR3: CSASNRADTGADTQYF; DNA: TGCAGTGCCAGTAACCGAGCGGATACGGGAGCAGATACGCAGTATTTT
V: TRBV5-1; J: TRBJ2-1; size: .; D: .; CDR3: CASSPSPESVNEQFF; DNA: TGCGCCAGCAGCCCGAGTCCGGAATCCGTAAACGAGCAGTTCTTC
V: TRBV7-9; J: TRBJ2-5; size: few; D: .; CDR3: CASSPDSLGLQETQYF; DNA: TGTGCCAGCAGCCCCGACTCACTCGGACTGCAAGAGACCCAGTACTTC
V: TRBV6-1; J: TRBJ2-4; size: few; D: .; CDR3: CASSDLGTSENIQYF; DNA: TGTGCCAGCAGTGATTTAGGGACATCCGAAAACATTCAGTACTTC
V: TRBV10-3; J: TRBJ2-3; size: .; D: TRBD2; CDR3: CAIRNNPGLPGTDTQYF; DNA: TGTGCCATCAGAAACAATCCGGGACTACCCGGCACAGATACGCAGTATTTT
V: TRBV11-1; J: TRBJ2-3; size: few; D: .; CDR3: CASSGAISDTQYF; DNA: TGTGCCAGCAGCGGAGCGATCTCAGATACGCAGTATTTT
V: TRBV21-1; J: TRBJ1-2; size: few; D: .; CDR3: CASSENRLDSLMYGYTF; DNA: TGTGCCAGCAGCGAAAACCGTCTCGACAGCCTTATGTATGGCTACACCTTC
V: TRBV20-1; J: TRBJ1-2; size: .; D: .; CDR3: CSASPDLYGYTF; DNA: TGCAGTGCTAGTCCGGACCTCTATGGCTACACCTTC
V: TRBV9; J: TRBJ2-7; size: .; D: .; CDR3: CASSASQEGYEQYF; DNA: TGTGCCAGCAGCGCATCTCAGGAGGGTTACGAGCAGTACTTC
V: TRBV4-1; J: TRBJ2-1; size: .; D: TRBD2; CDR3: CASSPNGEYLLAGGRDEQFF; DNA: TGCGCCAGCAGCCCTAACGGCGAGTACCTTCTAGCGGGGGGAAGGGATGAGCAGTTCTTC
V: TRBV20-1; J: TRBJ1-4; size: many; D: .; CDR3: CSADRLGKLFF; DNA: TGCAGTGCTGATCGTTTGGGAAAACTGTTTTTT
V: TRBV29-1; J: TRBJ2-1; size: few; D: .; CDR3: CSVPLRRGPISYNEQFF; DNA: TGCAGCGTCCCCTTACGGCGGGGCCCTATCTCCTACAATGAGCAGTTCTTC
V: TRBV7-9; J: TRBJ1-5; size: .; D: .; CDR3: CASSRGSPDQPQHF; DNA: TGTGCCAGCAGCCGTGGATCCCCCGATCAGCCCCAGCATTTT
V: TRBV29-1; J: TRBJ1-4; size: once; D: .; CDR3: CSVGTDSGKLFF; DNA: TGCAGCGTTGGAACGGACAGCGGGAAACTGTTTTTT
V: TRBV20-1; J: TRBJ2-3; size: .; D: TRBD1; CDR3: CSAMTGGTDTQYF; DNA: TGCAGTGCGATGACAGGGGGCACAGATACGCAGTATTTT
V: TRBV2; J: TRBJ1-1; size: .; D: .; CDR3: CAGSLELNTEAFF; DNA: TGTGCCGGGAGTCTGGAGTTGAACACTGAAGCTTTCTTT
V: TRBV27; J: TRBJ1-5; size: .; D: .; CDR3: CASSWDGNKPQHF; DNA: TGTGCCAGCAGTTGGGACGGTAATAAGCCCCAGCATTTT
V: TRBV20-1; J: TRBJ1-5; size: .; D: .; CDR3: CSARPIFSNQPQHF; DNA: TGCAGTGCTAGACCCATTTTTAGCAATCAGCCCCAGCATTTT
V: TRBV6-6; J: TRBJ2-1; size: .; D: TRBD1; CDR3: CASSYSTGATHEQFF; DNA: TGTGCCAGCAGTTACTCGACAGGGGCTACTCATGAGCAGTTCTTC
V: TRBV5-1; J: TRBJ2-7; size: .; D: TRBD2; CDR3: CASSYLPSGDYEQYF; DNA: TGCGCCAGCAGCTACCTCCCTAGCGGAGACTACGAGCAGTACTTC
V: TRBV3-1; J: TRBJ2-1; size: once; D: TRBD2; CDR3: CASSQGGAGEIRQFF; DNA: TGTGCCAGCAGCCAGGGGGGAGCGGGAGAGATTAGGCAGTTCTTC
V: TRBV6-5; J: TRBJ2-1; size: .; D: .; CDR3: CASSYSGLDEQFF; DNA: TGTGCCAGCAGTTACTCCGGCCTGGATGAGCAGTTCTTC
V: TRBV6-1; J: TRBJ1-4; size: .; D: .; CDR3: CASQAGGSEKLFF; DNA: TGTGCCAGCCAGGCGGGGGGCAGCGAAAAACTGTTTTTT
V: TRBV28; J: TRBJ1-2; size: .; D: .; CDR3: CASYTSYGYTF; DNA: TGTGCCAGTTACACCAGCTATGGCTACACCTTC
V: TRBV29-1; J: TRBJ1-4; size: few; D: TRBD1; CDR3: CSAVGQGNEKLFF; DNA: TGCAGCGCGGTGGGACAGGGGAATGAAAAACTGTTTTTT
V: TRBV10-3; J: TRBJ2-7; size: .; D: .; CDR3: CAISVGGSSYEQYF; DNA: TGTGCCATCAGTGTGGGAGGCAGCTCCTACGAGCAGTACTTC
V: TRBV5-1; J: TRBJ2-1; size: .; D: .; CDR3: CASSAGTRNEQFF; DNA: TGCGCCAGCAGCGCCGGGACGAGAAATGAGCAGTTCTTC
V: TRBV7-2; J: TRBJ1-2; size: .; D: TRBD1; CDR3: CASSLDRDSSNYGYTF; DNA: TGTGCCAGCAGCTTAGACAGGGACAGCTCCAACTATGGCTACACCTTC
V: TRBV15; J: TRBJ2-3; size: .; D: TRBD2; CDR3: CATSRDRVGRGDTDTQYF; DNA: TGTGCCACCAGCAGAGATCGGGTAGGGCGGGGGGACACAGATACGCAGTATTTT
V: TRBV7-2; J: TRBJ2-7; size: few; D: TRBD2; CDR3: CASSLPSGSPYEQYF; DNA: TGTGCCAGCAGCTTACCTAGCGGGAGCCCCTACGAGCAGTACTTC
V: TRBV6-5; J: TRBJ2-2; size: .; D: .; CDR3: CASSYGTIGSGQRLNTGELFF; DNA: TGTGCCAGCAGTTACGGGACTATCGGCTCGGGACAGCGGTTGAACACCGGGGAGCTGTTTTTT
V: TRBV6-2/TRBV6-3; J: TRBJ2-7; size: .; D: TRBD2; CDR3: CASRSGGRPYEQYF; DNA: TGTGCCAGCAGGAGCGGGGGACGACCTTACGAGCAGTACTTC
V: TRBV7-8; J: TRBJ2-1; size: .; D: TRBD2; CDR3: CASELLAGVYNEQFF; DNA: TGTGCCAGCGAATTACTAGCGGGGGTGTACAATGAGCAGTTCTTC
V: TRBV28; J: TRBJ2-7; size: .; D: .; CDR3: CASIETGSFSEQYF; DNA: TGTGCCAGCATCGAAACCGGCTCCTTCTCTGAGCAGTACTTC